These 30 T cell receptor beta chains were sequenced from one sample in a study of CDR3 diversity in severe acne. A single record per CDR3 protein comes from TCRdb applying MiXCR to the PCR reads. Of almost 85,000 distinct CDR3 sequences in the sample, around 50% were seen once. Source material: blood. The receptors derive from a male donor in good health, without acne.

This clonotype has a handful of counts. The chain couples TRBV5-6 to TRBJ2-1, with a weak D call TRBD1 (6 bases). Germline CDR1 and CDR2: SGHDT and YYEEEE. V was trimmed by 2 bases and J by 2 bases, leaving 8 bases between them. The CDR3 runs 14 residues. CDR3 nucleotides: TGTGCCAGCAGCTTTGGGGACACCTACAATGAGCAGTTCTTC. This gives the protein CASSFGDTYNEQFF.

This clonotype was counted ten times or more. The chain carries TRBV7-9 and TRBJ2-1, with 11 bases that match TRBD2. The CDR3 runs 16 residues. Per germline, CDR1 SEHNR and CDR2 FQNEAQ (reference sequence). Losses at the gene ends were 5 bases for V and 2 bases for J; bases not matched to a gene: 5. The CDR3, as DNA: TGTGCCAGCAGCCCCAGACTAGCGGGGCCCTACAATGAGCAGTTCTTC. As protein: CASSPRLAGPYNEQFF.

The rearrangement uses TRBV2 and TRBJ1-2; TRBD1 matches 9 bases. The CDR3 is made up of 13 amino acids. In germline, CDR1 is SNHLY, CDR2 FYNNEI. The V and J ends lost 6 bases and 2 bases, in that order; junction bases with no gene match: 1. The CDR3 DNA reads TGTGCCAGCAGGGGACAGGGAAACTATGGCTACACCTTC. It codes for CASRGQGNYGYTF.

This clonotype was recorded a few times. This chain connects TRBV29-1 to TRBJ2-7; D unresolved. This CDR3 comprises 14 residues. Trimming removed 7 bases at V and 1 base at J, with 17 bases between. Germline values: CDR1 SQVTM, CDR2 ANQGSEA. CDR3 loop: CSATPQTDSYEQYF. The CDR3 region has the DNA TGCAGCGCAACACCCCAGACGGATTCCTACGAGCAGTACTTC.

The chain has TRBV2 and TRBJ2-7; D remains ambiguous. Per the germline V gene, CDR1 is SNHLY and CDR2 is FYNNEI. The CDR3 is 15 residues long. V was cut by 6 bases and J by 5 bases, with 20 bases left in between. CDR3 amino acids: CASRAGLGYLHEQYF. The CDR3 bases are TGTGCCAGCAGGGCAGGTTTAGGATACCTTCACGAGCAGTACTTC.

The CDR3 sequence is CASSQGGGPITDTQYF. CDR3 sequence (DNA): TGCGCCAGCAGCCAAGGGGGGGGGCCGATTACAGATACGCAGTATTTT. The V and J genes are TRBV4-1 and TRBJ2-3, with D maybe TRBD2 (7 bases). The V end was cut by 1 base, the J end by 3 bases, with 14 bases between. Germline V gives CDR1 MGHRA, CDR2 YSYEKL. The CDR3 is 16 amino acids.

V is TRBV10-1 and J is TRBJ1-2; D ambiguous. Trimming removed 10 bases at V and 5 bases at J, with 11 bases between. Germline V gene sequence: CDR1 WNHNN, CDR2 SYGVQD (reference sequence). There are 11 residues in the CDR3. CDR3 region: CAIPELYGYTF. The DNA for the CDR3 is TGCGCCATCCCGGAACTTTATGGCTACACCTTC.

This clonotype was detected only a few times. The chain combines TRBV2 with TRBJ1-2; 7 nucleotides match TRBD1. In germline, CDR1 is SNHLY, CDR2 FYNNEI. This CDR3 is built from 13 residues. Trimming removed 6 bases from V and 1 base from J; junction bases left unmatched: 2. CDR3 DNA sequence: TGTGCCAGCAGGCGGGACAGTAACTATGGCTACACCTTC. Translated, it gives CASRRDSNYGYTF.

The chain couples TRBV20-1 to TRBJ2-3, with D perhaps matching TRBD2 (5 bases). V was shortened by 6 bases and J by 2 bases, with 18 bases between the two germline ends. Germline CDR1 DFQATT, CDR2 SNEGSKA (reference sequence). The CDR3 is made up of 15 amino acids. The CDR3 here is CSALDWEFFTDTQYF. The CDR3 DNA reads TGCAGTGCCCTAGATTGGGAGTTTTTCACAGATACGCAGTATTTT.

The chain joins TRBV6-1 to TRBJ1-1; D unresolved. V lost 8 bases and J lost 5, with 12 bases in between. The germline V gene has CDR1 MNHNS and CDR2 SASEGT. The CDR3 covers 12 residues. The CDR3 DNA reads TGTGCCAGCGGCGACCCCACAACTGAAGCTTTCTTT. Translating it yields CASGDPTTEAFF.

The CDR3 spells CASSSGTSGRAPIGYEQYF. The CDR3 DNA reads TGTGCCAGCAGTTCCGGGACTAGCGGGAGGGCCCCTATCGGATACGAGCAGTACTTC. The V gene is TRBV9, the J gene TRBJ2-7; 16 nucleotides align to TRBD2. Looked up from germline, CDR1 is SGDLS and CDR2 is YYNGEE. The CDR3 totals 19 residues. V was clipped by 5 bases and J by 4 bases; unmatched bases: 15.

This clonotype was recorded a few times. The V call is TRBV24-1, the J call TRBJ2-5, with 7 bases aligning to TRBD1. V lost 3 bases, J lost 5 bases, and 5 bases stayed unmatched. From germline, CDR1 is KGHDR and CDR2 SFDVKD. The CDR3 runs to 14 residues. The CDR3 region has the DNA TGTGCCACCAGTGATCCCAGGGGGATTGAGACCCAGTACTTC. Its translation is CATSDPRGIETQYF.

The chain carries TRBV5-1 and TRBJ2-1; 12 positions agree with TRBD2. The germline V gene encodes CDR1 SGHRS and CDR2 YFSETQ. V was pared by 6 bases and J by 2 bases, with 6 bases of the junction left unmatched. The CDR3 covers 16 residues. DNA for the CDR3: TGCGCCAGCACAAAGCTAGCGGGAGGGCCCTACAATGAGCAGTTCTTC. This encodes CASTKLAGGPYNEQFF. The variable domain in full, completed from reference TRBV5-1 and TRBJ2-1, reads KAGVTQTPRYLIKTRGQQVTLSCSPISGHRSVSWYQQTPGQGLQFLFEYFSETQRNKGNFPGRFSGRQFSNSRSEMNVSTLELGDSALYLCASTKLAGGPYNEQFFGPGTRLTVL.

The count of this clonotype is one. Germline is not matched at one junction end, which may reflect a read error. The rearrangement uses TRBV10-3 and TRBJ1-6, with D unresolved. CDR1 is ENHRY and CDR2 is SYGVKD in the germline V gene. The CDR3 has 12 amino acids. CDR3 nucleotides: TGCGAGGTCAGTGAAGATCATTCACCCCTCCACTTT. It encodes CEVSEDHSPLHF.

CDR3 in amino acids: CASSFPSGDDEQFF. CDR3 bases: TGTGCCAGCAGCTTTCCGTCAGGGGATGATGAGCAGTTCTTC. This sequence joins TRBV7-9 and TRBJ2-1; tentative D call: TRBD1 (6 bases). CDR1 is SEHNR, CDR2 FQNEAQ, per germline (reference sequence). The CDR3 is 14 amino acids. Trimming removed 3 bases from V and 8 bases from J, with 14 bases in between.

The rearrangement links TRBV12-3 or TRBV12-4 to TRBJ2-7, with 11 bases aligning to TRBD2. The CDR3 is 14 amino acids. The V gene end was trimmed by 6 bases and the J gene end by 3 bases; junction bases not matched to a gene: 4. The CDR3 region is CASSWGLAVYEQYF. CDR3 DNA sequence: TGTGCCAGCAGCTGGGGACTAGCGGTCTACGAGCAGTACTTC.

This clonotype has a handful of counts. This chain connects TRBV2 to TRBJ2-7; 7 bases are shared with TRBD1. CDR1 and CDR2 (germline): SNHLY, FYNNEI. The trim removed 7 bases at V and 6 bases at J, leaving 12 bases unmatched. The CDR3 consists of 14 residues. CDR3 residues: CASNTQGLGREQYF. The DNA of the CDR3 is TGTGCCAGCAATACACAGGGGTTAGGTCGCGAGCAGTACTTC.

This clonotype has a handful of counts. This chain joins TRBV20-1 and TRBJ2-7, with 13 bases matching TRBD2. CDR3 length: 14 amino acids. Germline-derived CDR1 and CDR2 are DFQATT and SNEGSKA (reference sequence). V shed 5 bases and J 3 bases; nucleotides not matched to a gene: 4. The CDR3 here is CSAGTSGAIYEQYF. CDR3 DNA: TGCAGTGCTGGGACTAGCGGGGCCATCTACGAGCAGTACTTC.

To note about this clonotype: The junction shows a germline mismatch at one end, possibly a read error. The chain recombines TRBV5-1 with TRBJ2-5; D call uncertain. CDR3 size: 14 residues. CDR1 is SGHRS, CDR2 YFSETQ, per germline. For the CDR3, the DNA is TGTGCCAGCAGCCAAGGGCAGTACCGGGAGACCCAGTACTTC. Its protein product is CASSQGQYRETQYF.

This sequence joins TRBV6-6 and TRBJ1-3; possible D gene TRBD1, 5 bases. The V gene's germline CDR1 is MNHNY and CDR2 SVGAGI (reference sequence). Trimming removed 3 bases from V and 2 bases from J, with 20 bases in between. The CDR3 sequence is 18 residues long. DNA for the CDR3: TGTGCCAGCAGTTATTTGGCTAGCGGGGTAGGGGCTGGAAACACCATATATTTT. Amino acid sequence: CASSYLASGVGAGNTIYF.

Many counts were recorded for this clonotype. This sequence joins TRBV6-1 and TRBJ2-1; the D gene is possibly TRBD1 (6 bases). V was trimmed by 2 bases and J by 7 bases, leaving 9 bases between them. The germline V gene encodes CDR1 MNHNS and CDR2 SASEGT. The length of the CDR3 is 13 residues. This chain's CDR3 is CASSEHRVNEQFF. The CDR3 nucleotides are TGTGCCAGCAGTGAACACAGGGTTAATGAGCAGTTCTTC.

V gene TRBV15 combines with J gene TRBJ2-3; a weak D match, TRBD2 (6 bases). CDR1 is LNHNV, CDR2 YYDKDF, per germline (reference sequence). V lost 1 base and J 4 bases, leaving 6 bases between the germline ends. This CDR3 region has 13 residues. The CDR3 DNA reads TGTGCCACCAGCAGAGGGGGGGCAGATACGCAGTATTTT. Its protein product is CATSRGGADTQYF. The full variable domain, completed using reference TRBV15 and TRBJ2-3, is DAMVIQNPRYQVTQFGKPVTLSCSQTLNHNVMYWYQQKSSQAPKLLFHYYDKDFNNEADTPDNFQSRRPNTSFCFLDIRSPGLGDTAMYLCATSRGGADTQYFGPGTRLTVL.

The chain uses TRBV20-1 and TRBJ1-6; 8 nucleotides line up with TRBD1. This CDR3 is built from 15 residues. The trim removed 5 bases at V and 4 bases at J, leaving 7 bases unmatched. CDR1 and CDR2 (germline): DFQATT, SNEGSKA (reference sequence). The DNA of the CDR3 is TGCAGTGCTGCCGCAGGGGGCCTTTATAATTCACCCCTCCACTTT. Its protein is CSAAAGGLYNSPLHF.

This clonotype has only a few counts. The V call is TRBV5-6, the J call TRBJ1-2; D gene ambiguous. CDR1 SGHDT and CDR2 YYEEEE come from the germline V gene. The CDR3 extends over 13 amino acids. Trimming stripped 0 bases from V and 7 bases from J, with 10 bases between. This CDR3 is CASSLVGLGGYTF. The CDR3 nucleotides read TGTGCCAGCAGCTTGGTAGGCCTAGGTGGCTACACCTTC.

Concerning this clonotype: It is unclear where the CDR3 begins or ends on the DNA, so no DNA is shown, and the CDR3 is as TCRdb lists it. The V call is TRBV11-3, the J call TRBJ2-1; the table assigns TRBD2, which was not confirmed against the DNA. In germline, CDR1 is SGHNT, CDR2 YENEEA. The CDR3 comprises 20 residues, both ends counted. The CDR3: CASSFYICSAPVSSYNEQFF.

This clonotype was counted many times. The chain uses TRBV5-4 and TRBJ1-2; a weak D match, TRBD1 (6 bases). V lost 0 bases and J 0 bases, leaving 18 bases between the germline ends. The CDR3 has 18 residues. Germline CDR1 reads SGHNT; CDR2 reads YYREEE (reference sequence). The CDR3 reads CASSLVGQPRVSNYGYTF. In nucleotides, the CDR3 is TGTGCCAGCAGCTTGGTAGGACAGCCCCGAGTTTCTAACTATGGCTACACCTTC.

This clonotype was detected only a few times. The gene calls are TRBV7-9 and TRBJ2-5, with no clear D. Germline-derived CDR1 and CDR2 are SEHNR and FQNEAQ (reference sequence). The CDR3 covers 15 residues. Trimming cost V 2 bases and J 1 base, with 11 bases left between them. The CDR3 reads CASSLTGRSQETQYF. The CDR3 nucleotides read TGTGCCAGCAGCTTAACCGGACGGAGCCAAGAGACCCAGTACTTC.

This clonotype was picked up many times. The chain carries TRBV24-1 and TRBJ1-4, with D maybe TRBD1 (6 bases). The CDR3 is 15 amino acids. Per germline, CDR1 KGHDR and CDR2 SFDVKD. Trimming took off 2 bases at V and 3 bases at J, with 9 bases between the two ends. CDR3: CATSDSGASNEKLFF. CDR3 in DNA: TGTGCCACCAGTGATTCAGGGGCTTCTAATGAAAAACTGTTTTTT.

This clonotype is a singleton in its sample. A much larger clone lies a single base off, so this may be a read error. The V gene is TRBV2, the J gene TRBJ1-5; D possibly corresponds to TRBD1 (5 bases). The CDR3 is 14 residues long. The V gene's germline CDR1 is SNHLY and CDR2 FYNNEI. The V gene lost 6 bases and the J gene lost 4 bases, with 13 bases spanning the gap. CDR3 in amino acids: CASRERQKNQPQHF. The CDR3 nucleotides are TGTGCCAGCAGAGAGAGACAGAAGAATCAGCCCCAGCATTTT.

CDR3 nucleotide sequence: TGTGCCACCAGTGGTAGACAGGGTGGATACGAGCAGTACTTC. Protein: CATSGRQGGYEQYF. The chain couples TRBV24-1 to TRBJ2-7, with 7 bases fitting TRBD1. Germline CDR1 and CDR2: KGHDR and SFDVKD. With 5 bases clipped from V and 4 bases from J, the junction kept 7 bases outside the gene matches. The CDR3 is made up of 14 amino acids.